These 31 T cell receptor beta chains share one sample of origin, sequenced in a study of cytomegalovirus exposure and HLA in healthy donors. The protocol was immunoSEQ multiplex PCR, while the TCRdb copy is restricted to in-frame clones and leaves out a portion. Here the sample spans more than 110,000 clones, almost 85% being singletons. What was sequenced was PBMCs. Source of these receptors: a woman in her thirties in good health and CMV-seronegative.

This chain joins TRBV19 and TRBJ2-5, with a possible D match to TRBD2 (6 bases). Trimming left V 8 bases short and J 4 bases short, with 14 bases between. There are 13 residues in the CDR3. The germline CDR1 and CDR2 sequences are LNHDA and SQIVND (reference sequence). CDR3 coding DNA: TGTGCCAGTCTAAGTCCCGGGGGAGAGACCCAGTACTTC. Its translation is CASLSPGGETQYF.

The chain combines TRBV7-2 with TRBJ2-1, with D possibly being TRBD2 (5 bases). Trimming removed 5 bases from V and 7 bases from J, with 18 bases in between. The CDR3 length is 15 residues. Germline loops: CDR1 SGHTA, CDR2 FQGNSA. CDR3 sequence (DNA): TGTGCCAGCAGCCCTCGCCAGGCTACGGGGAATGAGCAGTTCTTC. Its protein is CASSPRQATGNEQFF.

The gene calls are TRBV5-1 and TRBJ2-1; a weak D match, TRBD1 (5 bases). Germline V lookup: CDR1 SGHRS, CDR2 YFSETQ. V was shortened by 4 bases and J by 7 bases, with 9 bases between the two germline ends. The CDR3 is 12 amino acids. The CDR3 DNA is TGCGCCAGCAGCACCAGGGTGAATGAGCAGTTCTTC. Translation: CASSTRVNEQFF.

This clone appeared a few times. The genes are TRBV29-1 and TRBJ1-2; 9 nucleotides agree with TRBD1. Germline CDR1 reads SQVTM; CDR2 reads ANQGSEA. CDR3 size: 12 residues. With 7 bases clipped from V and 7 bases from J, the junction kept 7 bases outside the gene matches. The CDR3 loop reads CSAGTGKGGYTF. Here the CDR3 DNA reads TGCAGCGCCGGGACAGGGAAGGGTGGCTACACCTTC.

This clone was found once. The chain employs TRBV18 and TRBJ1-2, with D uncertain. The CDR3 totals 13 residues. Trimming shortened V by 3 bases and J by 2 bases, and 7 bases separated the two germline ends. CDR1 and CDR2 from the germline V gene are KGHSH and LQKENI. The CDR3 DNA follows: TGTGCCAGCTCACCGGGGAGGAACTATGGCTACACCTTC. Its translation is CASSPGRNYGYTF.

The chain is built from TRBV29-1 and TRBJ1-2; TRBD1 matches at 8 bases. The V gene's germline CDR1 is SQVTM and CDR2 ANQGSEA. The CDR3 length is 11 residues. The trim removed 6 bases at V and 8 bases at J, leaving 5 bases unmatched. CDR3 in amino acids: CSVRGPRGYTF. The CDR3 DNA is TGCAGCGTCAGGGGGCCGAGGGGCTACACCTTC.

V usage is TRBV7-2 and J usage is TRBJ2-7; possibly TRBD2 for D (5 bases). The CDR3 is 18 amino acids. The germline V gene has CDR1 SGHTA and CDR2 FQGNSA. V was trimmed by 3 bases and J by 0 bases, leaving 21 bases between them. The CDR3 is CASSFKLGGPGISYEQYF. The CDR3 coding sequence is TGTGCCAGCAGCTTTAAGCTTGGTGGGCCGGGGATCTCCTACGAGCAGTACTTC.

The V call is TRBV7-6, the J call TRBJ2-1; D might be TRBD1 (7 bases). Germline values: CDR1 SGHVS, CDR2 FNYEAQ. The germline V and J ends were trimmed by 5 bases and 10 bases, with 18 bases remaining between them. CDR3 length equals 14 residues. The DNA of the CDR3 is TGTGCCAGCAGCCTTAGGGGGGTGGACAGGGAGCAGTTCTTC. Translation: CASSLRGVDREQFF.

This chain links TRBV6-5 with TRBJ1-1; D is unclear. This CDR3 contains 14 residues. V was trimmed by 8 bases and J by 3 bases, leaving 16 bases between them. Germline CDR1 reads MNHEY; CDR2 reads SVGAGI. In DNA, the CDR3 is TGTGCCAGCTATCGGAGTAGTGGGTACACTGAAGCTTTCTTT. Translation gives CASYRSSGYTEAFF.

CDR3 protein: CASSNIGGGQNTEAFF. The CDR3 nucleotides read TGTGCCAGCAGCAATATTGGGGGGGGGCAGAACACTGAAGCTTTCTTT. The rearrangement joins TRBV11-2 to TRBJ1-1; tentative D call: TRBD1 (6 bases). Trimming left V 5 bases short and J 1 base short, with 17 bases between. The CDR3 loop spans 16 amino acids. CDR1 SGHAT and CDR2 FQNNGV come from the germline V gene.

The rearrangement uses TRBV19 and TRBJ2-3; TRBD2 matches at 8 bases. Germline V gene lookup returns CDR1 LNHDA and CDR2 SQIVND (reference sequence). The J segment lost 1 base and the V segment lost 7 bases, leaving 4 bases of the junction unmatched. CDR3 length equals 14 residues. CDR3 sequence (DNA): TGTGCCAGTATTCAAGCGGGGGGCACAGATACGCAGTATTTT. Protein sequence: CASIQAGGTDTQYF.

CDR3 amino acids: CASSVTGSSYEQYF. CDR3 DNA sequence: TGTGCCAGCAGTGTGACAGGGAGCTCCTACGAGCAGTACTTC. The chain links TRBV2 to TRBJ2-7; 7 bases map to TRBD1. Germline assignment: CDR1 SNHLY and CDR2 FYNNEI. Trimming took 4 bases from V and 0 from J; bases not matched to a gene: 3. The CDR3 contains 14 residues.

The V gene is TRBV5-6, the J gene TRBJ2-7, with 7 positions matching TRBD1. This CDR3 has 14 residues. Trimming removed 4 bases from V and 2 bases from J; junction bases left unmatched: 6. Germline lookup yields CDR1 SGHDT and CDR2 YYEEEE. The CDR3 DNA sequence: TGTGCCAGCAGCCTGACAGGGTTGCCCTACGAGCAGTACTTC. Translating gives CASSLTGLPYEQYF.

The table lists this clone with a few counts. The chain couples TRBV19 to TRBJ1-6; 10 nucleotides match TRBD1. Trimming at V came to 10 bases and at J to 9 bases, leaving 6 bases not matched to a gene. The CDR3 runs to 13 residues. Looked up from germline, CDR1 is LNHDA and CDR2 is SQIVND (reference sequence). The DNA of the CDR3 is TGTGCCATCAGCCGGGACAGGGGTTCACCCCTCCACTTT. Its translation: CAISRDRGSPLHF.

In nucleotides, the CDR3 is TGCGCCAGCAGCTTGGGGAGGGAAGGCCTTGGCTACACCTTC. Translation: CASSLGREGLGYTF. J is TRBJ1-2 and V is TRBV5-1, with unresolved D. Germline CDR1 reads SGHRS; CDR2 reads YFSETQ. V shed 0 bases and J shed 7 bases, with 13 bases lying between them. CDR3 length: 14 amino acids.

V is TRBV19 and J is TRBJ1-1, with D hard to call. The ends were cut back, 5 bases at V and 5 bases at J, with 12 bases in the middle. The CDR3 is 13 residues long. Germline-derived CDR1 and CDR2 are LNHDA and SQIVND (reference sequence). CDR3 sequence reads: CASSGQLGTEAFF. The CDR3 region has the DNA TGTGCCAGTAGTGGGCAGCTTGGGACTGAAGCTTTCTTT.

Only one count was recorded for this clone. V gene TRBV10-1 combines with J gene TRBJ1-1; 10 bases align to TRBD1. This CDR3 has 15 amino acids. V was clipped by 9 bases and J by 4 bases; unmatched bases: 11. The germline CDR1 and CDR2 sequences are WNHNN and SYGVQD (reference sequence). The CDR3 DNA reads as TGCGCCAGGGCGGGACAGGGGATGGCGGGCACTGAAGCTTTCTTT. Translation gives CARAGQGMAGTEAFF.

The chain has TRBV28 and TRBJ2-2, with 9 bases lining up with TRBD1. CDR1 and CDR2 (germline): MDHEN, SYDVKM. The CDR3 totals 15 residues. Unmatched junction bases numbered 6, after V lost 5 bases and J lost 5 bases. The CDR3 spells CASSIQGAETGELFF. CDR3 DNA: TGTGCCAGCAGTATACAGGGGGCCGAGACCGGGGAGCTGTTTTTT.

To note about this clone: Relative to the germline gene, one junction end is altered; a read error may explain this. This rearrangement joins TRBV7-7 to TRBJ2-7, with 9 bases fitting TRBD1. CDR3 size: 15 residues. Per germline, CDR1 SSHAT and CDR2 FNYEAQ (reference sequence). CDR3 protein: CASSLGGTGRYEQYF. CDR3 nucleotides: TGTGCTAGCAGCTTAGGCGGGACAGGGCGTTACGAGCAGTACTTC.

CDR3: CASSWGGAGNTEAFF. CDR3 sequence (DNA): TGTGCCAGCAGCTGGGGGGGCGCGGGGAACACTGAAGCTTTCTTT. The genes are TRBV9 and TRBJ1-1, with D possibly TRBD1 on 6 matching bases. This CDR3 has 15 residues. CDR1 and CDR2 from the germline V gene are SGDLS and YYNGEE. Trimming shortened V by 4 bases and J by 1 base, and 14 bases separated the two germline ends.

The chain couples TRBV5-1 to TRBJ2-1; TRBD1 matches at 9 bases. With V trimmed by 4 bases and J by 3 bases, 8 bases remained unmatched. Germline CDR1 SGHRS, CDR2 YFSETQ. The CDR3 runs 16 residues. The CDR3 loop is CASSRMLTGGYNEQFF. CDR3 in DNA: TGCGCCAGCAGCCGGATGCTGACAGGGGGCTACAATGAGCAGTTCTTC.

The genes are TRBV6-1 and TRBJ1-6, with D uncertain. V lost 7 bases and J 7 bases, leaving 14 bases between the germline ends. Germline CDR1 reads MNHNS; CDR2 reads SASEGT. The CDR3 runs to 14 residues. The CDR3 DNA sequence: TGTGCCAGCAACGGCGGGCGCGCGAATTCACCCCTCCACTTT. Protein product: CASNGGRANSPLHF.

The chain combines TRBV27 with TRBJ1-2, with TRBD1 identical over 7 bases. The CDR3 has 17 residues. The germline V gene encodes CDR1 MNHEY and CDR2 SMNVEV (reference sequence). The V segment lost 5 bases and the J segment 1 base; nucleotides outside the gene matches: 13. The CDR3 DNA follows: TGTGCCAGCAGTCTCCGACAGGGCGCAATATATAACTATGGCTACACCTTC. Residues: CASSLRQGAIYNYGYTF.

V usage is TRBV6-6 and J usage is TRBJ2-2; no clear D gene. CDR1 and CDR2 from the germline V gene are MNHNY and SVGAGI (reference sequence). The CDR3 contains 15 residues. V lost 1 base, J lost 4 bases, and 10 bases lay in between. CDR3 nucleotides: TGTGCCAGCAGTTACTGGCCTAGGCCCACCGGGGAGCTGTTTTTT. Amino acid sequence: CASSYWPRPTGELFF.

The chain recombines TRBV4-2 with TRBJ1-3; TRBD1 might be the D (6 bases). CDR3 length: 14 residues. The V gene's germline CDR1 is LGHNA and CDR2 YNFKEQ. The germline V and J ends were trimmed by 3 bases and 9 bases, with 15 bases remaining between them. The CDR3 protein is CASSQQIQGVTIYF. In DNA form, the CDR3 reads TGTGCCAGCAGCCAGCAAATACAGGGTGTCACCATATATTTT.

The V call is TRBV2, the J call TRBJ1-6, with D possibly TRBD1 on 6 matching bases. Germline V gene sequence: CDR1 SNHLY, CDR2 FYNNEI. V was pared by 8 bases and J by 5 bases, with 19 bases between. The CDR3 is 16 amino acids. The CDR3 nucleotides read TGTGCCAGCTTACCAAGGGAGGGGGGACATAATTCACCCCTCCACTTT. This codes for CASLPREGGHNSPLHF.

The chain couples TRBV2 to TRBJ2-1, with 9 nucleotides matching TRBD2. The CDR3 is 15 amino acids. V lost 6 bases and J lost 6; bases outside the gene matches: 9. CDR1 and CDR2 from the germline V gene are SNHLY and FYNNEI. CDR3 nucleotide sequence: TGTGCCAGCAGCCCGCCGGGACTAGCTTCCAATGAGCAGTTCTTC. It is translated as CASSPPGLASNEQFF.

The chain combines TRBV27 with TRBJ1-1; D is uncertain. Germline CDR1 and CDR2: MNHEY and SMNVEV (reference sequence). Trimming cost V 7 bases and J 1 base, with 10 bases left between them. The CDR3 is made up of 13 amino acids. The CDR3 coding sequence is TGTGCCAGCATCCTGACGGGGAACACTGAAGCTTTCTTT. Protein: CASILTGNTEAFF.

J is TRBJ1-3 and V is TRBV20-1; weak D call: TRBD1 (5 bases). The CDR3 contains 9 residues. CDR1 DFQATT and CDR2 SNEGSKA come from the germline V gene (reference sequence). The CDR3 region has the DNA TGCTGGGAGGGGTACACCATATATTTT. Translating it yields CWEGYTIYF.

This sequence joins TRBV10-2 and TRBJ2-3; 7 nucleotides agree with TRBD2. V gave up 0 bases and J gave up 6 bases; unmatched junction bases: 6. The CDR3 extends over 15 amino acids. Germline V gene sequence: CDR1 WSHSY, CDR2 SAAADI. CDR3 sequence (DNA): TGCGCCAGCAGTGAGTCCTGGACTAGTGTGGATACGCAGTATTTT. Encoded protein: CASSESWTSVDTQYF.

The chain carries TRBV13 and TRBJ1-2; 9 nucleotides align to TRBD1. The CDR3 is 15 amino acids. J was trimmed by 5 bases and V by 3 bases; bases with no gene match: 7. Germline values: CDR1 PRHDT, CDR2 FYEKMQ (reference sequence). CDR3 bases: TGTGCCAGCAGCTTTTTGGGACAGGGCCTTTATGGCTACACCTTC. Its protein product is CASSFLGQGLYGYTF. The whole variable domain, remainder taken from reference TRBV13 and TRBJ1-2, is AAGVIQSPRHLIKEKRETATLKCYPIPRHDTVYWYQQGPGQDPQFLISFYEKMQSDKGSIPDRFSAQQFSDYHSELNMSSLELGDSALYFCASSFLGQGLYGYTFGSGTRLTVV.